These 3 T cell receptor beta chains came from one sample sequenced in a study of regulatory T cells in long-lasting Graves disease. Arm-PCR of CDR3 regions with iRepertoire HTBI primers generated TCR beta libraries. One entry per CDR3 protein, called by TCRdb with MiXCR from the multiplex PCR reads. The data contain hundreds of thousands of distinct CDR3 sequences, 15% to 17% of them singletons. Time point described: newly diagnosed GD, antithyroid drugs for less than 3 months. PBMCs were the source of the RNA used for TCR sequencing. The sample in question was peripheral blood mononuclear cells (PBMCs), obtained at new diagnosis, from a patient treated with antithyroid drugs. These receptors all come from a female donor with Graves disease.

This clonotype turned up a few times. The chain recombines TRBV27 with TRBJ2-2; D might be TRBD2 (5 bases). Germline values: CDR1 MNHEY, CDR2 SMNVEV (reference sequence). Trimming left V 2 bases short and J 2 bases short, with 21 bases between. The CDR3 runs 19 residues. In nucleotides, the CDR3 is TGTGCCAGCAGTTTAATCGTTCGGGGATTTGAGATTAACACCGGGGAGCTGTTTTTT. Translation gives CASSLIVRGFEINTGELFF.

There are many counts of this clonotype. This chain joins TRBV29-1 and TRBJ2-7; D is possibly TRBD2 (6 bases). The CDR3 is made up of 14 amino acids. Per germline, CDR1 SQVTM and CDR2 ANQGSEA. V was pared by 3 bases and J by 2 bases, with 14 bases between. The CDR3 nucleotides are TGCAGCGTTGAGTTTCCGGGACTTCCCTACGAGCAGTACTTC. Protein sequence: CSVEFPGLPYEQYF.

Points on this clonotype: A much larger clone is a single base away; this may be a read error. The chain uses TRBV7-3 and TRBJ2-3, with D uncertain. The J call may be incorrect, as the DNA end agrees better with TRBJ2-1. From germline, CDR1 is SGHTA and CDR2 FQGTGA. There are 13 residues in the CDR3. The CDR3 region is CASSLKETYEQFF. CDR3 nucleotides: TGTGCCAGCAGCTTAAAGGAAACCTACGAGCAGTTCTTC.